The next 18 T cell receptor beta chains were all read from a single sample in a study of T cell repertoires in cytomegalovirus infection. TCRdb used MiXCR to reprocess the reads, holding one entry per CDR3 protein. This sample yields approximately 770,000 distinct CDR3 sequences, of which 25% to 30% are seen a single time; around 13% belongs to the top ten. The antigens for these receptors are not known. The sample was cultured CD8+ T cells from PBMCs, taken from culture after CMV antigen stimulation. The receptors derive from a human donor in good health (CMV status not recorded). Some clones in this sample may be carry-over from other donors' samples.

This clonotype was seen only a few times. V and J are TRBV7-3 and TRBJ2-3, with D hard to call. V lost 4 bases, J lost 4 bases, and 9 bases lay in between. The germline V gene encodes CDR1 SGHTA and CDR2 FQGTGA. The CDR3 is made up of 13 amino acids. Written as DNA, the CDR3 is TGTGCCAGCAGCTCTCTGACCCCAGATACGCAGTATTTT. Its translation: CASSSLTPDTQYF.

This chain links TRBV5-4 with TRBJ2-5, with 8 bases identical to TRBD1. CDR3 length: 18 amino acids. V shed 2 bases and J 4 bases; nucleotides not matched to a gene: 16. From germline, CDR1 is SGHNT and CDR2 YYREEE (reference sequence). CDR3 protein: CASSFGDRLLQGGETQYF. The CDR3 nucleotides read TGTGCCAGCAGCTTTGGGGACAGGTTACTTCAGGGAGGAGAGACCCAGTACTTC.

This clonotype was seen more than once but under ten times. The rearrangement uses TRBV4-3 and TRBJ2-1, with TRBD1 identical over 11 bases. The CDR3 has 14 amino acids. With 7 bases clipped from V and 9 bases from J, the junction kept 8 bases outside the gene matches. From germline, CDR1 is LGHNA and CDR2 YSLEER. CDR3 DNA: TGCGCCAGCACCCGGACAGGGGGCATAGCTGAGCAGTTCTTC. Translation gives CASTRTGGIAEQFF.

The CDR3 sequence is CASMGPRGGELFF. For the CDR3, the DNA is TGTGCCAGCATGGGCCCACGGGGCGGGGAGCTGTTTTTT. The V call is TRBV5-6, the J call TRBJ2-2, with D possibly matching TRBD2 (5 bases). Trimming took off 6 bases at V and 7 bases at J, with 13 bases between the two ends. Germline V gene data show CDR1 as SGHDT and CDR2 as YYEEEE. This CDR3 comprises 13 residues.

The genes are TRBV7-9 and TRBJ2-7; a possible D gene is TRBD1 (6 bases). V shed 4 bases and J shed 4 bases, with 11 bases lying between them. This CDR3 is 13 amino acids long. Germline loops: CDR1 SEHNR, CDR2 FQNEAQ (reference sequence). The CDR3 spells CASSSPQGYEQYV. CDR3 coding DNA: TGTGCCAGCAGCTCCCCGCAGGGGTACGAGCAGTACGTC.

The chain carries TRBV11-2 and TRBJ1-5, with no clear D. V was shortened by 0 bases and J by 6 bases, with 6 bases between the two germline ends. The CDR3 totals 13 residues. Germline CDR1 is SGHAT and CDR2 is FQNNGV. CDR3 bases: TGTGCCAGCAGCTTAGAGGGATTTCAGCCCCAGCATTTT. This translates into CASSLEGFQPQHF.

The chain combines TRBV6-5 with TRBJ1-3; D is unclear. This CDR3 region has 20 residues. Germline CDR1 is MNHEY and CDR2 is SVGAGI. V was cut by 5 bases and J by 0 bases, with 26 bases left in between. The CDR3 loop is CASSRRRDIWRRDSGNTIYF. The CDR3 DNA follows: TGTGCCAGCAGTCGCAGGAGGGATATATGGCGGAGGGACTCTGGAAACACCATATATTTT.

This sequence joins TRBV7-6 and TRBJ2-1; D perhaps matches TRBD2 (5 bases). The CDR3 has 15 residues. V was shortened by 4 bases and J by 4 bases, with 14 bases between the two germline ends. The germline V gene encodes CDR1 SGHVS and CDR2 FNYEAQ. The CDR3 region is CASSWELPNYNEQFF. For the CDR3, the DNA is TGTGCCAGCAGCTGGGAGCTTCCGAATTACAATGAGCAGTTCTTC.

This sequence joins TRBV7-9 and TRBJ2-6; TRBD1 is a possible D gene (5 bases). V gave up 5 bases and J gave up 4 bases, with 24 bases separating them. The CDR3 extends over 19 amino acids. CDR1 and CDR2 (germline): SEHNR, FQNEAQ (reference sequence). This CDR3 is CASSVPIREVTSGANVLTF. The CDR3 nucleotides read TGTGCCAGCAGCGTCCCCATCAGGGAAGTTACTTCGGGGGCCAACGTCCTGACTTTC.

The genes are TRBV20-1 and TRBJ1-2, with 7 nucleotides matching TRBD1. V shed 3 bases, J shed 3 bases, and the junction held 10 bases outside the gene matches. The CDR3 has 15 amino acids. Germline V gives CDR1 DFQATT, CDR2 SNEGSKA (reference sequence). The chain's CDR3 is CSASAGQGVYYGYTF. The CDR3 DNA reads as TGCAGTGCTAGTGCGGGGCAGGGGGTCTACTATGGCTACACCTTC.

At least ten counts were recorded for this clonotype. The DNA for the CDR3 is TGTGCCAGCAGCTTAGCATGGACAGGGCTCCCGGAGTCTCACTATGGCTACACCTTC. This gives the protein CASSLAWTGLPESHYGYTF. The J gene is TRBJ1-2, the V gene TRBV7-2; 8 nucleotides align to TRBD1. Germline CDR1 and CDR2: SGHTA and FQGNSA. Germline trimming cut 0 bases from V and 3 bases from J; bases unmatched to any gene: 15. CDR3 size: 19 residues.

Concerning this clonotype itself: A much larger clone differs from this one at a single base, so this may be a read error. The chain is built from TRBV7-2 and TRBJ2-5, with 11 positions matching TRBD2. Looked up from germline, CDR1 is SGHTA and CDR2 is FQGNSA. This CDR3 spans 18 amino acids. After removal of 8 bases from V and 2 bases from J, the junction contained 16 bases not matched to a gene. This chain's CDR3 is CASGSLAGGPEPQETQYF. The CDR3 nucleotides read TGTGCCAGCGGCTCTCTAGCGGGGGGCCCGGAACCTCAAGAGACCCAGTACTTC.

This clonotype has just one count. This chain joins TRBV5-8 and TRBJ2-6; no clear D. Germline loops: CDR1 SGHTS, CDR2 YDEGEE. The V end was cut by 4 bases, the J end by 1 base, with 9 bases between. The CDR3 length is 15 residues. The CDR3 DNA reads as TGTGCCAGCAGCCCGAGGATGTCTGGGGCCAACGTCCTGACTTTC. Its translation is CASSPRMSGANVLTF.

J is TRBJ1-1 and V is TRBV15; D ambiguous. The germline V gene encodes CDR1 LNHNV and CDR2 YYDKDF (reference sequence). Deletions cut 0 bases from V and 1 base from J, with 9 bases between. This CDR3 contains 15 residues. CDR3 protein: CATSRDKSPNTEAFF. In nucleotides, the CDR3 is TGTGCCACCAGCAGAGATAAGAGCCCGAACACTGAAGCTTTCTTT.

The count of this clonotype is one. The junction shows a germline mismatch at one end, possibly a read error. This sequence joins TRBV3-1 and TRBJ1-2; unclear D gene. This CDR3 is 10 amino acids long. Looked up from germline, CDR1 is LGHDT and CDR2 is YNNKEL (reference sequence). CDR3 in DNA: TGTGCCAGCAGCCCGCCAGCGACTTACTTC. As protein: CASSPPATYF.

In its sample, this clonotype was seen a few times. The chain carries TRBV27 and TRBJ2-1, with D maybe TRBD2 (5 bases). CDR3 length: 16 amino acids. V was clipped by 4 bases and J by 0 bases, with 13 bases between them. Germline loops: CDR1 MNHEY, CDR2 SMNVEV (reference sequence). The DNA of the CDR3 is TGTGCCAGCAGTTCCGGACTGAAGAGCTCCTACAATGAGCAGTTCTTC. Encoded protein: CASSSGLKSSYNEQFF.

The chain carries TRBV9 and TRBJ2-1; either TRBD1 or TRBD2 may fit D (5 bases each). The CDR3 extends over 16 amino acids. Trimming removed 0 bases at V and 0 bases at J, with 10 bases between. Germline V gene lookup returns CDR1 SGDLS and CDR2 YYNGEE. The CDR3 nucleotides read TGTGCCAGCAGCGTAGAGGGGACCCTCTCCTACAATGAGCAGTTCTTC. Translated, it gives CASSVEGTLSYNEQFF.

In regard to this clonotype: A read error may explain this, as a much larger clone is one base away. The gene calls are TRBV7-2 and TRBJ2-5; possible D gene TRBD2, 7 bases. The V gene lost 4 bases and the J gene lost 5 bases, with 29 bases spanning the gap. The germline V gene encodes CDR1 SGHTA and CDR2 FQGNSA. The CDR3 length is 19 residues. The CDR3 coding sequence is TGTGCCAGCAGCTCTCCGGGGCTAGGGGGGGCCCTAAGAGGGGAGACCCAGTACTTC. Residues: CASSSPGLGGALRGETQYF.